This TCR beta chain was observed in a study of shared clonotypes between healthy human individuals. Splitting of each subset's genomic DNA was done evenly across several immunoSEQ plates. Sequencing was performed with immunoSEQ multiplex PCR; in TCRdb, only in-frame clones are kept and a portion is missing. The table lists approximately 1.5 million clones, 97% to 99% of them singletons. On this clone itself: Its antigen is unidentified.

Overall study results and limits: Relative to memory subsets, naive subsets generally showed larger estimated richness. Specimens sampled were limited to blood, with tissue repertoires likely differing. The diversity represented, both genetic and in exposure history, was limited by few donors.

The CDR3 runs 14 residues. Unmatched junction bases numbered 9, after V lost 0 bases and J lost 14 bases. Germline V CDR1 and CDR2: SGDLS, YYNGEE. The sequenced material came from naive CD4+ T cells sorted from blood. Subset: CD45RA+ positively selected. The chain recombines TRBV9 with TRBJ2-1; the match to TRBD1 covers 9 bases. The receptor was derived from a man between 25 and 39 years old in good health. CDR3 sequence (DNA): TGTGCCAGCAGCGTAGAGGCACGAGGGGACAGGGAGTTCTTC. Residues: CASSVEARGDREFF.